This is a list of T cell receptor beta chains from one sample in a study of blood T cell repertoires in COVID-19. Sequencing was performed with immunoSEQ multiplex PCR; in TCRdb, only in-frame clones are kept and a portion is missing. Of roughly 200,000 clones listed, roughly 75% are singletons. What was sequenced was peripheral blood. Source of these receptors: a woman in her sixties or seventies with acute or convalescent COVID-19. Each CDR3 is given with its conserved first and last residue. D genes are given only for firm matches. Clone size is shown for a subset of rows, as once, few, many or a class of expanded clone.

clone size	V gene	J gene	D gene	CDR3 protein	CDR3 DNA
NA	TRBV19	TRBJ1-5	TRBD1	CASSVGTGGLPQHF	TGTGCCAGTAGTGTCGGGACAGGGGGGCTGCCCCAGCATTTT
NA	TRBV19	TRBJ2-7	NA	CASSAGVGSSYEQYF	TGTGCCAGTAGTGCAGGGGTGGGAAGCTCCTACGAGCAGTACTTC
few	TRBV18	TRBJ1-5	NA	CASSRTAGFNQPQHF	TGTGCCAGCTCCCGAACGGCAGGGTTCAATCAGCCCCAGCATTTT
NA	TRBV4-2	TRBJ2-1	TRBD2	CASSFVLAASSYNEQFF	TGTGCCAGCAGCTTTGTACTAGCGGCGAGCTCCTACAATGAGCAGTTCTTC
NA	TRBV5-4	TRBJ2-3	TRBD2	CASRPPGLTLSSTDTQYF	TGTGCCAGCAGACCCCCGGGACTAACCCTTTCTAGCACAGATACGCAGTATTTT
NA	TRBV5-1	TRBJ2-1	NA	CASKGTGASDEQFF	TGCGCCAGCAAAGGGACGGGAGCATCCGATGAGCAGTTCTTC
NA	TRBV9	TRBJ2-7	TRBD2	CASSARLADSYEQYF	TGTGCCAGCAGCGCTAGACTAGCCGACTCCTACGAGCAGTACTTC
NA	TRBV24-1	TRBJ1-5	TRBD1	CAPPDRGRPLNRFHNQPQHF	TGTGCCCCCCCGGACAGGGGGAGACCTCTCAATAGGTTTCACAATCAGCCCCAGCATTTT
NA	TRBV9	TRBJ2-7	TRBD2	CASSVLAGDTYEQYF	TGTGCCAGCAGCGTTTTAGCGGGAGACACCTACGAGCAGTACTTC
NA	TRBV7-8	TRBJ1-2	NA	CASSLATGFVDYTF	TGTGCCAGCAGCTTAGCGACAGGTTTCGTTGACTACACTTTC
NA	TRBV6-6	TRBJ2-3	TRBD2	CASSYSSGRGDTQYF	TGTGCCAGCAGTTACTCGAGCGGGAGAGGAGATACGCAGTATTTT
NA	TRBV28	TRBJ1-4	TRBD1	CASSFQTGVEDEKLFF	TGTGCCAGCAGTTTCCAAACAGGGGTCGAGGATGAAAAACTGTTTTTT
NA	TRBV6-1	TRBJ1-5	TRBD1	CASSEAGGQGGQPQHF	TGTGCCAGCAGTGAAGCAGGCGGACAGGGAGGTCAGCCCCAGCATTTT
once	TRBV6-5	TRBJ1-6	NA	CASSYSSNSYNSPLHF	TGTGCCAGCAGTTACTCGAGCAACTCCTATAATTCACCCCTCCACTTT
NA	TRBV15	TRBJ2-7	TRBD1	CATSRLTGTGGYEQYF	TGTGCCACCAGCAGGCTTACCGGGACAGGGGGCTACGAGCAGTACTTC
NA	TRBV4-2	TRBJ2-1	TRBD2	CASSQVPGLALNEQFF	TGTGCCAGCAGCCAAGTCCCGGGACTAGCCCTCAATGAGCAGTTCTTC
NA	TRBV19	TRBJ2-7	TRBD2	CASSMGLADYEQYF	TGTGCCAGTAGTATGGGACTAGCAGATTACGAGCAGTACTTC
NA	TRBV30	TRBJ2-2	NA	CAWSFSRGTGELFF	TGTGCCTGGAGTTTTTCTAGGGGCACCGGGGAGCTGTTTTTT
NA	TRBV15	TRBJ2-7	TRBD2	CATSKDLGRRETYEQYF	TGTGCCACCAGCAAGGACCTAGGGCGGCGGGAGACCTACGAGCAGTACTTC
NA	TRBV5-4	TRBJ2-7	TRBD2	CASSPRTSGSYEQYF	TGTGCCAGCAGCCCGAGGACTAGCGGGAGTTACGAGCAGTACTTC
once	TRBV27	TRBJ1-4	NA	CASSPSTGWELFF	TGTGCCAGCAGTCCCTCGACGGGTTGGGAACTGTTTTTT
NA	TRBV5-1	TRBJ1-1	NA	CASSLAGSDTEAFF	TGCGCCAGCAGCTTGGCAGGGTCGGACACTGAAGCTTTCTTT
NA	TRBV6-5	TRBJ2-5	NA	CASSRVGAQETQYF	TGTGCCAGCAGCAGGGTGGGTGCCCAAGAGACCCAGTACTTC
few	TRBV11-2	TRBJ2-7	NA	CASSLVQHSSYEQYF	TGTGCCAGCAGCTTAGTACAGCACAGCTCCTACGAGCAGTACTTC
NA	TRBV7-9	TRBJ1-1	NA	CASSPEVYRNTEAFF	TGTGCCAGCAGCCCTGAGGTTTATAGGAACACTGAAGCTTTCTTT
NA	TRBV5-8	TRBJ2-7	NA	CASSSDSFYEQYF	TGTGCCAGCAGCTCGGACAGTTTCTACGAGCAGTACTTC
NA	TRBV30	TRBJ2-5	NA	CAWSGGAEQETQYF	TGTGCCTGGAGTGGGGGAGCGGAACAAGAGACCCAGTACTTC
once	TRBV19	TRBJ2-1	TRBD1	CASSARLGTGGNEQFF	TGTGCCAGTAGCGCCAGACTAGGGACAGGCGGCAATGAGCAGTTCTTC
NA	TRBV11-2	TRBJ1-3	NA	CASSSGGATGNTIYF	TGTGCCAGCAGCTCTGGGGGGGCCACTGGAAACACCATATATTTT
NA	TRBV29-1	TRBJ2-1	TRBD2	CSVGTGLASAPYNEQFF	TGCAGCGTTGGAACCGGACTAGCGTCGGCCCCCTACAATGAGCAGTTCTTC
NA	TRBV2	TRBJ2-2	NA	CASGPRELFF	TGTGCCAGCGGGCCCCGGGAGCTGTTTTTT
NA	TRBV7-9	TRBJ2-1	TRBD2	CASSNPGLAFGEQFF	TGTGCCAGCAGCAATCCGGGACTAGCGTTTGGTGAGCAGTTCTTC
NA	TRBV11-3	TRBJ2-2	NA	CASSLETGTGELFF	TGTGCCAGCAGCTTAGAAACAGGCACCGGGGAGCTGTTTTTT
NA	TRBV19	TRBJ1-1	NA	CASSIGRGTNTEAFF	TGTGCCAGTAGTATAGGAAGGGGGACGAACACTGAAGCTTTCTTT
NA	TRBV9	TRBJ2-5	TRBD2	CASSVAQGLVETQYF	TGTGCCAGCAGCGTAGCTCAGGGACTAGTGGAGACCCAGTACTTC
NA	TRBV7-8	TRBJ2-2	TRBD1	CASSLWGTGNTGELFF	TGTGCCAGCAGCTTGTGGGGGACAGGGAACACCGGGGAGCTGTTTTTT
NA	TRBV10-3	TRBJ1-3	NA	CAISEWGQASSGNTIYF	TGTGCCATCAGTGAGTGGGGCCAGGCGAGCTCTGGAAACACCATATATTTT
NA	TRBV2	TRBJ2-7	TRBD2	CASKGTLAGLNEQYF	TGTGCCAGCAAGGGGACTTTGGCGGGACTAAACGAGCAGTACTTC
NA	TRBV5-6	TRBJ2-3	TRBD2	CASSTKAGESDTQYF	TGTGCCAGCAGCACTAAAGCGGGAGAATCAGATACGCAGTATTTT
NA	TRBV24-1	TRBJ2-1	TRBD2	CATSDNGLAGGVEQFF	TGTGCCACCAGTGACAACGGACTAGCGGGAGGGGTGGAGCAGTTCTTC
NA	TRBV28	TRBJ2-1	NA	CASSYLNEQFF	TGTGCCAGCAGTTACTTAAATGAGCAGTTCTTC